This T cell receptor (beta chain) comes out of a study of cytomegalovirus exposure and HLA in healthy donors. Across the study: A data release that came early held roughly 85 million unique TCRs from HLA-typed donors. When 398 donors were genotyped, roughly 82% of them were found to fall in the Caucasian-associated ancestry cluster.

This clone showed up just a few times. Its antigen is unidentified. Vbeta (60) and Jbeta (13) primers were used in the PCR. The repertoire was sequenced with immunoSEQ multiplex PCR; TCRdb's copy has only in-frame clones and lacks some. Found here are around 71,000 clones, roughly 65% of them singletons; the top ten hold approximately 15%. Germline-derived CDR1 and CDR2 are SGHTA and FQGNSA. There are 14 residues in the CDR3. V lost 5 bases to trimming and J lost 0 bases, with 10 bases between them. General study findings and limits: Immune exposure data for these donors was limited to CMV serostatus.

V and J are TRBV7-2 and TRBJ1-1; no clear D. Sequencing was done on a sample of PBMCs. This clonotype originated in a male donor in good health and CMV-seropositive. CDR3 coding DNA: TGTGCCAGCAGCCCCGGGGTGATGAACACTGAAGCTTTCTTT. This gives the protein CASSPGVMNTEAFF.